Sequencing of this TCR beta chain was carried out in a study of breast tumors, draining lymph nodes, adjacent tissues. Points from the study as a whole: Tumor TCR diversity was below lymph nodes but above nontumor tissue. Compared with basal-like, luminal-like tumors shared significantly more repertoire with nontumor tissue.

Samples came from axillary lymph nodes draining the breast cancer. This clonotype was seen ten or more times. Its specificity is not known. TCRdb itself ran the multiplex PCR reads through MiXCR, one entry per CDR3 protein. Among 250,000 or so distinct CDR3 sequences listed, about 33% were seen once. The sample was axillary lymph node tissue. This receptor was taken from a female donor with breast cancer. Some clones in this sample may be carry-over from other donors' samples.

CDR3 bases: TGTGCCAGTAGTATCTCCGCCCTGGGGGAGACCCAGTACTTC. Its protein is CASSISALGETQYF. This chain uses TRBV19 with TRBJ2-5, with D hard to call. V was clipped by 3 bases and J by 5 bases, with 13 bases between them. The germline CDR1 and CDR2 sequences are LNHDA and SQIVND (reference sequence). The CDR3 extends over 14 amino acids.